This TCR beta chain was captured by sequencing in a study of CD4 T cells in relation to SARS-CoV-2 and coronaviruses. CDR1 and CDR2 (germline): SEHNR, FQNEAQ (reference sequence). Trimming at V came to 5 bases and at J to 7 bases, leaving 5 bases not matched to a gene. The length of the CDR3 is 13 residues. CD4+ T cells from unexposed donors were obtained before the COVID-19 pandemic (2011-2018). Method: immunoSEQ multiplex PCR; TCRdb's copy keeps in-frame clones and lacks some. The table lists around 65,000 clones, around 86% of them singletons, with around 1.5% in the top ten. Sequencing was done on a sample of memory CD4+ T cells from PBMCs. The clonotype was recovered from a human donor in good health. The rearrangement links TRBV7-9 to TRBJ2-7; 10 nucleotides match TRBD1. CDR3 amino acids: CASSRRDRGEQYF. CDR3 coding DNA: TGTGCCAGCAGCCGCCGGGACAGGGGAGAGCAGTACTTC.